Below, 19 T cell receptor beta chains from the same sample are listed, as sequenced in a study of identical twins (dated by TCRdb to the mid-2010s). Library creation used 5' RACE. The sequencer listed for this sample is Illumina HiSeq 2000. The public reads were run again by TCRdb, first through fastp at Q25 and then through MiXCR, and only productive beta chains were kept. Every distinct CDR3 protein forms one entry, paired with its most common genes and DNA. This sample gives 500,000 or so distinct CDR3 sequences in total; approximately 22% of them show up just once. The ten largest clonotypes hold 0.8% to 1% of the sample. These same data were also listed under a study on T cells expressing NK-cell markers.

Sample: CD4+ T cells sorted from blood. The receptors come from a woman under 30 in good health.

The rearrangement links TRBV6-2 or TRBV6-3 to TRBJ2-1; no firm D call. The CDR3 totals 11 residues. Germline lookup yields CDR1 MNHEY and CDR2 SVGEGT. V shed 8 bases and J shed 5 bases, with 7 bases lying between them. CDR3 in DNA: TGTGCCAGCTTTAAACACAATGAGCAGTTCTTC. Encoded protein: CASFKHNEQFF.

CDR3 residues: CASSLATSSYNEQFF. In nucleotides, the CDR3 is TGTGCCAGCAGTCTCGCCACGAGCTCCTACAATGAGCAGTTCTTC. The chain links TRBV6-2 or TRBV6-3 to TRBJ2-1; D remains ambiguous. The V end was cut by 5 bases, the J end by 0 bases, with 11 bases between. This CDR3 is 15 amino acids long. Germline lookup yields CDR1 MNHEY and CDR2 SVGEGT.

There are many counts of this clonotype. J is TRBJ2-7 and V is TRBV12-3 or TRBV12-4; D possibly corresponds to TRBD2 (6 bases). Deletions cut 6 bases from V and 4 bases from J, with 22 bases between. The CDR3 covers 16 residues. DNA for the CDR3: TGTGCCAGCAGCCCCCGGGGAGGTTTCAGTGCATACGAGCAGTACTTC. Translation gives CASSPRGGFSAYEQYF.

This chain links TRBV7-3 with TRBJ2-5; no definite D call. The V end lost 3 bases, the J end lost 1 base, and 12 bases lay between the germline ends. Looked up from germline, CDR1 is SGHTA and CDR2 is FQGTGA. The CDR3 length is 15 residues. CDR3 region: CASSFRASSQETQYF. CDR3 sequence (DNA): TGTGCCAGCAGCTTCCGGGCGTCCTCCCAAGAGACCCAGTACTTC.

This clonotype was seen a handful of times. V gene TRBV20-1 combines with J gene TRBJ2-1; the D gene is possibly TRBD2 (6 bases). V lost 1 base, J lost 9 bases, and 19 bases lay in between. CDR1 is DFQATT, CDR2 SNEGSKA, per germline (reference sequence). The CDR3 totals 15 residues. The CDR3 DNA reads as TGCAGTGCTAGAGTAAGGGTGTGGGAGGTTAGTGAGCAGTTCTTC. Translated: CSARVRVWEVSEQFF.

The chain has TRBV6-2 or TRBV6-3 and TRBJ2-1; the D is unclear. Germline CDR1 MNHEY, CDR2 SVGEGT. This CDR3 comprises 14 residues. Trimming cost V 2 bases and J 5 bases, with 10 bases left between them. CDR3: CASSYPALHNEQFF. The DNA of the CDR3 is TGTGCCAGCAGTTACCCGGCCCTACACAATGAGCAGTTCTTC.

The V call is TRBV10-3, the J call TRBJ1-1, with D unresolved. Trimming left V 4 bases short and J 2 bases short, with 8 bases between. Germline loops: CDR1 ENHRY, CDR2 SYGVKD. This CDR3 comprises 13 residues. CDR3 bases: TGTGCCATCAGTGGTCGACCTAACACTGAAGCTTTCTTT. Its translation is CAISGRPNTEAFF.

CDR3 DNA: TGTGCCAGCAGTTACTCGTACAGAAGGGAGAATGAAGCTTTCTTT. It yields the protein CASSYSYRRENEAFF. The rearrangement uses TRBV6-5 and TRBJ1-1; D not resolved. CDR1 MNHEY and CDR2 SVGAGI come from the germline V gene. The V gene lost 0 bases and the J gene lost 7 bases, with 15 bases spanning the gap. The CDR3 contains 15 residues.

This clonotype was seen a handful of times. The chain links TRBV28 to TRBJ2-7; D is possibly TRBD1 or TRBD2 (5 bases each). V was cut by 8 bases and J by 6 bases, with 11 bases left in between. Germline CDR1 is MDHEN and CDR2 is SYDVKM. CDR3 size: 11 residues. The CDR3 nucleotides read TGTGCCAGCGGGGGTTGGGGCGAGCAGTACTTC. The encoded protein is CASGGWGEQYF.

CDR3 protein: CASSPQGSGKNIQYF. In DNA form, the CDR3 reads TGTGCCAGCAGCCCACAGGGATCTGGCAAAAACATTCAGTACTTC. The chain uses TRBV12-3 or TRBV12-4 and TRBJ2-4, with a possible D match to TRBD1 (6 bases). The CDR3 contains 15 residues. The ends were cut back, 6 bases at V and 3 bases at J, with 15 bases in the middle.

This clonotype was seen a few times. V gene TRBV27 combines with J gene TRBJ2-1; D unclear. Germline V CDR1 and CDR2: MNHEY, SMNVEV (reference sequence). V was cut by 2 bases and J by 0 bases, with 8 bases left in between. The CDR3 is 15 amino acids. CDR3 sequence (DNA): TGTGCCAGCAGTTTAACCCTTAGCTCCTACAATGAGCAGTTCTTC. This codes for CASSLTLSSYNEQFF.

The gene calls are TRBV5-1 and TRBJ2-1; D not resolved. From germline, CDR1 is SGHRS and CDR2 YFSETQ. CDR3 length: 14 residues. Trimming shortened V by 7 bases and J by 5 bases, and 16 bases separated the two germline ends. The CDR3, as DNA: TGCGCCAGCCTAGTGGCTCCTCCAGACAATGAGCAGTTCTTC. Translation gives CASLVAPPDNEQFF.

The chain joins TRBV5-1 to TRBJ2-6, with D unclear. The CDR3 is made up of 16 amino acids. V was pared by 0 bases and J by 2 bases, with 9 bases between. Germline-derived CDR1 and CDR2 are SGHRS and YFSETQ. The DNA for the CDR3 is TGCGCCAGCAGCTTGGTGTCAGGAACTGGGGCCAACGTCCTGACTTTC. It is translated as CASSLVSGTGANVLTF. The whole variable domain, filled in from reference TRBV5-1 and TRBJ2-6, reads KAGVTQTPRYLIKTRGQQVTLSCSPISGHRSVSWYQQTPGQGLQFLFEYFSETQRNKGNFPGRFSGRQFSNSRSEMNVSTLELGDSALYLCASSLVSGTGANVLTFGAGSRLTVL.

In this sample, this clonotype turned up many times. This chain connects TRBV29-1 to TRBJ2-3; 13 bases map to TRBD2. V shed 1 base and J 1 base; nucleotides not matched to a gene: 8. The CDR3 consists of 18 residues. The V gene's germline CDR1 is SQVTM and CDR2 ANQGSEA. This CDR3 is CSVEGTSGGRVGTDTQYF. CDR3 bases: TGCAGCGTTGAAGGGACTAGCGGGGGCCGGGTAGGCACAGATACGCAGTATTTT.

The rearrangement uses TRBV5-6 and TRBJ2-5; no clear D gene. V was trimmed by 6 bases and J by 5 bases, leaving 14 bases between them. Germline values: CDR1 SGHDT, CDR2 YYEEEE. This CDR3 is 13 amino acids long. CDR3 residues: CASTLHPSETQYF. The DNA for the CDR3 is TGTGCCAGCACCTTACATCCTTCGGAGACCCAGTACTTC.

The table lists this clonotype with a few counts. The chain carries TRBV6-5 and TRBJ1-2; D perhaps matches TRBD1 (6 bases). Germline V CDR1 and CDR2: MNHEY, SVGAGI. Trimming left V 6 bases short and J 1 base short, with 21 bases between. This CDR3 is built from 17 residues. Here the CDR3 reads CASRLPGQGINNYGYTF. The CDR3 coding sequence is TGTGCCAGCAGACTACCGGGACAAGGAATTAATAACTATGGCTACACCTTC.

This clonotype was seen only a few times. The V gene is TRBV4-3, the J gene TRBJ2-3, with 9 bases identical to TRBD2. The CDR3 runs to 19 residues. V lost 2 bases, J lost 2 bases, and 14 bases stayed unmatched. The germline CDR1 and CDR2 sequences are LGHNA and YSLEER. The CDR3 nucleotides are TGCGCCAGCAGCCAAACCCACCGAGCGGGAGGCCGGCACACAGATACGCAGTATTTT. Protein product: CASSQTHRAGGRHTDTQYF.

The rearrangement links TRBV2 to TRBJ2-1; 13 bases map to TRBD2. J gave up 2 bases and V 4 bases, and 2 bases lay outside the gene matches. This CDR3 has 16 amino acids. Germline CDR1 is SNHLY and CDR2 is FYNNEI. In nucleotides, the CDR3 is TGTGCCAGCAGTGCGGGACTAGCGGGAACCTACAATGAGCAGTTCTTC. This sequence encodes CASSAGLAGTYNEQFF.

In the case of this clonotype: An end of the junction differs from the germline gene, which may be a read error. The chain joins TRBV27 to TRBJ2-2, with TRBD1 matching over 7 bases. The CDR3 loop spans 17 amino acids. Germline V CDR1 and CDR2: MNHEY, SMNVEV (reference sequence). The chain's CDR3 is CASSVSRRDSRTGELFF. CDR3 bases: TGTGCCAGCAGTGTATCCCGTCGGGACAGCAGGACCGGGGAGCTGTTTTTT.